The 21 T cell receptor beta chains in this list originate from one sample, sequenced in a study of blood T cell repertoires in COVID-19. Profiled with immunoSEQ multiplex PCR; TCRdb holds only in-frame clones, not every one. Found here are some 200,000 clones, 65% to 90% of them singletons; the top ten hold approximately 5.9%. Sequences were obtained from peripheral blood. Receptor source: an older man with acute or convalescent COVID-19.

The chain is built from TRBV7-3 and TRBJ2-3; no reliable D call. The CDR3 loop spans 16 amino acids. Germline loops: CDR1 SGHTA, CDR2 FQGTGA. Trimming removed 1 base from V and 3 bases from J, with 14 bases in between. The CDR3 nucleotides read TGTGCCAGCAGCTTAAACCCTACTTCCTTAACAGATACGCAGTATTTT. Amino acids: CASSLNPTSLTDTQYF.

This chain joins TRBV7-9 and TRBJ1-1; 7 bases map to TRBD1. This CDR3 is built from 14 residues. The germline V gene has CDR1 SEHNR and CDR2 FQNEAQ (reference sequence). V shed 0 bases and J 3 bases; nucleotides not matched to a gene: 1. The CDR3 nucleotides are TGTGCCAGCAGCTTAGCCCAGGGGGACACTGAAGCTTTCTTT. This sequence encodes CASSLAQGDTEAFF.

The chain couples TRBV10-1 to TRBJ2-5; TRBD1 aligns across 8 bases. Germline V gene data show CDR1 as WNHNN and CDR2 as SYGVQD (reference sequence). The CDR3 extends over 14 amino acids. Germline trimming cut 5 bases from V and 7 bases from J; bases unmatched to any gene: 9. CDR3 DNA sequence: TGCGCCAGCAGTTCCTCAGGGGGCGAGGGGACCCAGTACTTC. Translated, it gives CASSSSGGEGTQYF.

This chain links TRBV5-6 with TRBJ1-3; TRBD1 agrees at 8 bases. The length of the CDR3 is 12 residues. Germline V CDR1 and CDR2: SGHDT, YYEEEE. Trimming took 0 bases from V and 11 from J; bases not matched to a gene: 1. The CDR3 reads CASSLGQGPIYF. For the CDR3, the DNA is TGTGCCAGCAGCTTGGGACAGGGGCCCATATATTTT.

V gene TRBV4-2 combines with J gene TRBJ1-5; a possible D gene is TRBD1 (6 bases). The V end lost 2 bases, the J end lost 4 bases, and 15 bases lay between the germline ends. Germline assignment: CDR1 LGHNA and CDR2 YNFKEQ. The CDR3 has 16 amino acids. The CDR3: CASSQSSGQGNQPQHF. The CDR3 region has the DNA TGTGCCAGCAGCCAATCATCCGGGCAGGGGAATCAGCCCCAGCATTTT.

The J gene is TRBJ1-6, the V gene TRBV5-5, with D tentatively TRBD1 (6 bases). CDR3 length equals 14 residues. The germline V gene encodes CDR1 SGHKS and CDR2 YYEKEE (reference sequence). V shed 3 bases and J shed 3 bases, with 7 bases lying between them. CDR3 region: CASSSGVYNSPLHF. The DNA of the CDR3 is TGTGCCAGCAGCTCAGGGGTCTATAATTCACCCCTCCACTTT.

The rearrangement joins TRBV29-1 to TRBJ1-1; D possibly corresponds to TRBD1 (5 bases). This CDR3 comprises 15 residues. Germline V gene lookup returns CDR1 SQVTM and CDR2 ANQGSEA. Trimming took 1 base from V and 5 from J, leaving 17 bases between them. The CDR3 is CSVEVGAGKATEAFF. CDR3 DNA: TGCAGCGTTGAAGTTGGGGCGGGGAAGGCGACTGAAGCTTTCTTT.

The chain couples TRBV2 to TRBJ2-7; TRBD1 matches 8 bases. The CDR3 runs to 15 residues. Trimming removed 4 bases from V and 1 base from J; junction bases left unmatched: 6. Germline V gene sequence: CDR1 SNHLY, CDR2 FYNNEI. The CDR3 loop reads CASSAGQVPSYEQYF. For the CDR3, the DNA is TGTGCCAGCAGTGCGGGACAGGTCCCATCCTACGAGCAGTACTTC.

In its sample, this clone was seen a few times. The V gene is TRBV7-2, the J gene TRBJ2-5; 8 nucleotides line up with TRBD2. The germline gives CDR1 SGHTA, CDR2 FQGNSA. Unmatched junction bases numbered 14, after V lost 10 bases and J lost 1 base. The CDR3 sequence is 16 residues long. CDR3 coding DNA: TGTGCCACCCAAGCCGGGGGGGGAAGTGTCCAAGAGACCCAGTACTTC. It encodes CATQAGGGSVQETQYF.

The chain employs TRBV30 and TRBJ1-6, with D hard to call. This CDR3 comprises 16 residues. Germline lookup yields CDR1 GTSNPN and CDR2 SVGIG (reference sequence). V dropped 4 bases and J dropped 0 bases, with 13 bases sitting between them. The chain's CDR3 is CAWNRSPSSYNSPLHF. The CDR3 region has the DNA TGTGCCTGGAACCGCTCCCCGAGCTCCTATAATTCACCCCTCCACTTT.

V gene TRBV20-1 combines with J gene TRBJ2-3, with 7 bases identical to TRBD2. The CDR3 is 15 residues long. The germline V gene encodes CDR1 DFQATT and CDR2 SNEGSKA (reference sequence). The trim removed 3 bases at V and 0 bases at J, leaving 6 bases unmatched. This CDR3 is CSASVLAESTDTQYF. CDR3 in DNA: TGCAGTGCTAGTGTTCTAGCGGAGAGCACAGATACGCAGTATTTT.

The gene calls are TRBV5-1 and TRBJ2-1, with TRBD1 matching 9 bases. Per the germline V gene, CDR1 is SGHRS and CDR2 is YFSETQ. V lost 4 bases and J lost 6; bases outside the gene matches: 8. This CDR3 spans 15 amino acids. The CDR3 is CASSETGTGFNEQFF. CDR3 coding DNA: TGCGCCAGCAGCGAAACCGGGACAGGGTTCAATGAGCAGTTCTTC.

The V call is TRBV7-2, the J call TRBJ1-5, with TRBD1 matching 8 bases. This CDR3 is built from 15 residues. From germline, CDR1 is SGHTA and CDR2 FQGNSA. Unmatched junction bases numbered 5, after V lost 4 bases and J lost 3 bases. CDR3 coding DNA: TGTGCCAGCAGCTCCGGGACAGGTATCAATCAGCCCCAGCATTTT. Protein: CASSSGTGINQPQHF.

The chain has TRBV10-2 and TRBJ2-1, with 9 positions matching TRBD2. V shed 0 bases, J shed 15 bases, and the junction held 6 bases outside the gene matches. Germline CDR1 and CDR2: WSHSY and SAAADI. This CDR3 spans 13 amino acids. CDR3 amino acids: CASSESGSGSLFF. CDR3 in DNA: TGCGCCAGCAGTGAGTCGGGTAGCGGGAGCCTGTTCTTC.

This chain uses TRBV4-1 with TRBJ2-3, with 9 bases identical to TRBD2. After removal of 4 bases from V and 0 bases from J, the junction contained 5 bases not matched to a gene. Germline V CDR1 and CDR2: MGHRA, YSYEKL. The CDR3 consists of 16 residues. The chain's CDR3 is CASSPSGLASTDTQYF. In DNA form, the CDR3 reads TGCGCCAGCAGCCCCTCCGGACTAGCGAGCACAGATACGCAGTATTTT.

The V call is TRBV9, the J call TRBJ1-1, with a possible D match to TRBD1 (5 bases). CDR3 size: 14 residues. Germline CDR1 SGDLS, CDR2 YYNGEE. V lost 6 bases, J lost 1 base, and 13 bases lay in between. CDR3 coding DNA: TGTGCCAGCAAGAAGACAGCTGCGAACACTGAAGCTTTCTTT. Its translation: CASKKTAANTEAFF.

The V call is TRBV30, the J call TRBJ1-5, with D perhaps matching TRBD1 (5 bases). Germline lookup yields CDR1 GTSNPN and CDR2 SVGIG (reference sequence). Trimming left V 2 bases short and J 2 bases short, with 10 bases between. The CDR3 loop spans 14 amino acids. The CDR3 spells CAWSWRGGNQPQHF. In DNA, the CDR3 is TGTGCCTGGAGTTGGCGGGGGGGCAATCAGCCCCAGCATTTT.

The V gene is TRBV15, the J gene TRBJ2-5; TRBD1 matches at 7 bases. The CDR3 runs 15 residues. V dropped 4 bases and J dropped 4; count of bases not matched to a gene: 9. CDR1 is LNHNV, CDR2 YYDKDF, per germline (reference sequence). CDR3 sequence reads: CATSKDRSDVETQYF. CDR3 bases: TGTGCCACCAGCAAGGACAGGAGCGATGTAGAGACCCAGTACTTC. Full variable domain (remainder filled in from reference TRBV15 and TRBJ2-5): DAMVIQNPRYQVTQFGKPVTLSCSQTLNHNVMYWYQQKSSQAPKLLFHYYDKDFNNEADTPDNFQSRRPNTSFCFLDIRSPGLGDTAMYLCATSKDRSDVETQYFGPGTRLLVL.

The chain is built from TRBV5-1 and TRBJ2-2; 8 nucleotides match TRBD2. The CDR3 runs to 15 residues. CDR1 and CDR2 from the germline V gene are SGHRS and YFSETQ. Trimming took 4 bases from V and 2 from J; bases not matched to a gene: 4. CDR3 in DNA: TGCGCCAGCAGCAACGGACTAGCCAACACCGGGGAGCTGTTTTTT. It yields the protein CASSNGLANTGELFF. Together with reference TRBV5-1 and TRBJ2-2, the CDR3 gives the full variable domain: KAGVTQTPRYLIKTRGQQVTLSCSPISGHRSVSWYQQTPGQGLQFLFEYFSETQRNKGNFPGRFSGRQFSNSRSEMNVSTLELGDSALYLCASSNGLANTGELFFGEGSRLTVL.

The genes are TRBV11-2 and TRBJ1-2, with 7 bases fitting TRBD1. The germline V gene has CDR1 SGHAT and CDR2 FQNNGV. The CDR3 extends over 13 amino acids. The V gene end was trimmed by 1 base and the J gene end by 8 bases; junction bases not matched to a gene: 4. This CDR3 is CASSLVTGLGYTF. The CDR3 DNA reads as TGTGCCAGCAGCTTAGTGACAGGGCTCGGCTACACCTTC.

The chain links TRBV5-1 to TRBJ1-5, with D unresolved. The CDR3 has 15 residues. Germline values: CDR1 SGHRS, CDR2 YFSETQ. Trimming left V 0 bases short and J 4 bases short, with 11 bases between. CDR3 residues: CASSLAGSPNQPQHF. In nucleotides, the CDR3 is TGCGCCAGCAGCTTGGCCGGGTCACCTAATCAGCCCCAGCATTTT.